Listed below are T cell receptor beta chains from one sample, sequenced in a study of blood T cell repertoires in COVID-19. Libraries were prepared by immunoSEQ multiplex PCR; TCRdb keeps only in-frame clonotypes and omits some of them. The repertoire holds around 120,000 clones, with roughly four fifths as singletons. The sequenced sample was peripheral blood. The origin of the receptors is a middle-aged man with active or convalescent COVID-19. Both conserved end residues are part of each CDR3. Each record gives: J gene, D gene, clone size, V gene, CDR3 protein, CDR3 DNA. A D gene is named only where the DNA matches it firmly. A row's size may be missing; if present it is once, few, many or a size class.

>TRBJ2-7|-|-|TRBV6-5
CASSNRQSQHEQYF
TGTGCCAGCAGCAATAGACAGAGCCAGCACGAGCAGTACTTC
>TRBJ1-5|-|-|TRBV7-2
CASSLGRQPQHF
TGTGCCAGCAGCTTAGGTCGGCAGCCCCAGCATTTT
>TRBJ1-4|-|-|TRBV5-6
CASSFTGATNEKLFF
TGTGCCAGCAGCTTTACAGGTGCAACTAATGAAAAACTGTTTTTT
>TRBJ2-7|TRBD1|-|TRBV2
CASRRTGGAYEQYF
TGTGCCAGCAGGAGGACAGGGGGTGCCTACGAGCAGTACTTC
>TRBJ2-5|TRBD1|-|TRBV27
CASRKGQGETQYF
TGTGCCAGCAGGAAGGGACAGGGTGAGACCCAGTACTTC
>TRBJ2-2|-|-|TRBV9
CASSVSGTGELFF
TGTGCCAGCAGCGTTTCAGGAACCGGGGAGCTGTTTTTT
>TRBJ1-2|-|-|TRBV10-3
CAISESSDSGSYGYTF
TGTGCCATCAGTGAGTCGTCGGACAGTGGTTCCTATGGCTACACCTTC
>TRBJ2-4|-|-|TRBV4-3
CASSQDSKGDLAKNIQYF
TGCGCCAGCAGCCAAGATTCGAAAGGGGATTTAGCCAAAAACATTCAGTACTTC
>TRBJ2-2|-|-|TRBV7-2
CASSSNGGAGTGELFF
TGTGCCAGCAGCTCAAATGGGGGGGCAGGCACCGGGGAGCTGTTTTTT
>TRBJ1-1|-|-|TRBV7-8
CASSFLGLAGVEAFF
TGTGCCAGCAGCTTCCTCGGCCTTGCCGGAGTTGAAGCTTTCTTT
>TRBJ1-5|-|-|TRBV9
CASSLSDSHQPQHF
TGTGCCAGCAGCCTCTCGGACAGTCATCAGCCCCAGCATTTT
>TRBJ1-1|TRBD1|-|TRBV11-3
CASSLDSVRDRVYTEAFF
TGTGCCAGCAGCTTAGATTCGGTCCGGGACAGGGTATACACTGAAGCTTTCTTT
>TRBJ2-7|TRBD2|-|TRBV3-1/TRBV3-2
CASSLAGEQYF
TGTGCCAGCAGCCTAGCGGGTGAGCAGTACTTC
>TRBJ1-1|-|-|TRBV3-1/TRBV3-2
CASSQGSKNTEAFF
TGTGCCAGCAGCCAAGGTTCCAAGAACACTGAAGCTTTCTTT
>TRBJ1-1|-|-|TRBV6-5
CASTKDRNTEAFF
TGTGCCAGCACCAAAGACAGGAACACTGAAGCTTTCTTT
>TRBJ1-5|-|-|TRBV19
CASSKHPPNQPQHF
TGTGCCAGTAGTAAACATCCCCCTAATCAGCCCCAGCATTTT
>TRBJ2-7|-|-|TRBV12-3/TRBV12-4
CASRPPDRYEQYF
TGTGCCAGCAGACCCCCCGACAGATACGAGCAGTACTTC
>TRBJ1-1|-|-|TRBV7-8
CASSLRANTEAFF
TGTGCCAGCAGCCTGCGGGCCAACACTGAAGCTTTCTTT
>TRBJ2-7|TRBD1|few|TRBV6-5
CASSSTGVHLYEQYF
TGTGCCAGCAGTTCGACAGGGGTTCATCTATACGAGCAGTACTTC
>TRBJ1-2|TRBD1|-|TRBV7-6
CASSPGQGPNYGYTF
TGTGCCAGCAGCCCCGGACAGGGACCTAACTATGGCTACACCTTC
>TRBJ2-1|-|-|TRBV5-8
CASTSQEGNEQFF
TGTGCCAGCACCTCCCAGGAGGGCAATGAGCAGTTCTTC
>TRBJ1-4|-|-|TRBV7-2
CASSFQQGSNEKLFF
TGTGCCAGCAGCTTTCAACAGGGATCTAATGAAAAACTGTTTTTT
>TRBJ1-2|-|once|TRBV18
CASSPPAEPYGYTF
TGTGCCAGCTCACCACCCGCAGAACCCTATGGCTACACCTTC
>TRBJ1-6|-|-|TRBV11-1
CASSPSRDINSPLHF
TGTGCCAGCAGCCCAAGCCGGGACATTAATTCACCCCTCCACTTT
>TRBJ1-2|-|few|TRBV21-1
CASSKEGHHNYGYTF
TGTGCCAGCAGCAAAGAGGGACATCATAACTATGGCTACACCTTC
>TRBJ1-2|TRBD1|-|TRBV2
CASGKGQGGGYTF
TGTGCCAGCGGGAAAGGACAGGGCGGTGGCTACACCTTC
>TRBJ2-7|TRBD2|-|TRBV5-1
CASSSSGTSGYEQYF
TGCGCCAGCAGCTCTTCCGGGACTAGCGGTTACGAGCAGTACTTC
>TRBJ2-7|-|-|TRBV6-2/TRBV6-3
CASSYGVNYEQYF
TGTGCCAGCAGTTATGGAGTAAACTACGAGCAGTACTTC
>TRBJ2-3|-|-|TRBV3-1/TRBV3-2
CASSQVLWDFSGESTDTQYF
TGTGCCAGCAGCCAAGTTCTGTGGGACTTCAGCGGTGAGAGCACAGATACGCAGTATTTT
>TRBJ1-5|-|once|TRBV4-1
CASSQEPLQTSNQPQHF
TGCGCCAGCAGCCAAGAGCCCCTACAGACCAGCAATCAGCCCCAGCATTTT
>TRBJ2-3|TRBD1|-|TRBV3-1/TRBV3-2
CASSLRRQGKTDTQYF
TGTGCCAGCAGCCTTCGAAGACAGGGGAAAACAGATACGCAGTATTTT
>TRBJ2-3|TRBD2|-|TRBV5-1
CASSWGLAGSTDTQYF
TGCGCCAGCAGCTGGGGACTAGCGGGAAGCACAGATACGCAGTATTTT
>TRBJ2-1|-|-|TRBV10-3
CAISVGTGFKEQFF
TGTGCCATCAGTGTCGGGACTGGGTTCAAGGAGCAGTTCTTC
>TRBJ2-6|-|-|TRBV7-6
CASSPGSSGANVLTF
TGTGCCAGCAGCCCAGGGTCCTCTGGGGCCAACGTCCTGACTTTC
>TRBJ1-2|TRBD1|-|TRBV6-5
CASIPSGGRYGYTF
TGTGCCAGCATCCCCTCAGGGGGGCGGTATGGCTACACCTTC
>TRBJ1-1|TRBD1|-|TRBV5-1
CASSLTDMTGGKTEAFF
TGCGCCAGCAGCTTGACAGATATGACAGGGGGCAAAACTGAAGCTTTCTTT
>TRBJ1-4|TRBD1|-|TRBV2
CASSLGDSLFEKLFF
TGTGCCAGCAGCTTAGGGGACAGTCTTTTTGAAAAACTGTTTTTT
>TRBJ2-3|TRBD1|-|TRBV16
CASSQSDRANTDTQYF
TGTGCCAGCAGCCAATCCGACAGGGCTAACACAGATACGCAGTATTTT
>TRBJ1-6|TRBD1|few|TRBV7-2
CASSLVRTDRAGSPLHF
TGTGCCAGCAGCTTAGTAAGAACGGACAGGGCTGGTTCACCCCTCCACTTT
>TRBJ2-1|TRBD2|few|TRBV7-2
CASSFLPSGGANNEQFF
TGTGCCAGCAGCTTCCTTCCTAGCGGGGGGGCTAACAATGAGCAGTTCTTC
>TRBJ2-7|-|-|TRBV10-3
CAISESSQGLGEQYF
TGTGCCATCAGTGAGTCCAGCCAGGGCTTGGGCGAGCAGTACTTC
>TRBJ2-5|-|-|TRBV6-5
CASSPGGDQETQYF
TGTGCCAGCAGCCCCGGGGGAGACCAAGAGACCCAGTACTTC
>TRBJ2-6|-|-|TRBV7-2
CASSPNRGANVLTF
TGTGCCAGCAGCCCAAACAGGGGGGCCAACGTCCTGACTTTC
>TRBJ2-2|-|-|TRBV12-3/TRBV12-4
CASRIRATGELFF
TGTGCCAGCAGAATCAGGGCTACCGGGGAGCTGTTTTTT
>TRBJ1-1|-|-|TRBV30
CAWSGRTEAFF
TGTGCCTGGAGCGGGAGGACTGAAGCTTTCTTT
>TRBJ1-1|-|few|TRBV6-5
CASGPTGSRTEAFF
TGTGCCAGCGGTCCGACAGGTAGCCGCACTGAAGCTTTCTTT
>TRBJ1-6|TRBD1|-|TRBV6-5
CASSPGTVYNSPLHF
TGTGCCAGCAGTCCCGGGACAGTTTATAATTCACCCCTCCACTTT
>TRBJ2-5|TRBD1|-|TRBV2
CASRTQGARGVGKETQYF
TGTGCCAGCAGGACACAGGGGGCGCGTGGGGTGGGAAAAGAGACCCAGTACTTC
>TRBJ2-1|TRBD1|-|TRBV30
CARRQGVIANEQFF
TGTGCACGAAGACAGGGAGTTATTGCCAATGAGCAGTTCTTC
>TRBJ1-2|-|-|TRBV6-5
CASRRLTDEYGYTF
TGTGCCAGCAGACGACTGACAGATGAATATGGCTACACCTTC
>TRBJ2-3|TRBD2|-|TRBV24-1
CATSLGAGRADTQYF
TGTGCCACCAGCCTCGGAGCGGGGCGGGCGGATACGCAGTATTTT
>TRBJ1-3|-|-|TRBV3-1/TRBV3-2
CASSQGGPGNTIYF
TGTGCCAGCAGCCAAGGGGGGCCTGGAAACACCATATATTTT